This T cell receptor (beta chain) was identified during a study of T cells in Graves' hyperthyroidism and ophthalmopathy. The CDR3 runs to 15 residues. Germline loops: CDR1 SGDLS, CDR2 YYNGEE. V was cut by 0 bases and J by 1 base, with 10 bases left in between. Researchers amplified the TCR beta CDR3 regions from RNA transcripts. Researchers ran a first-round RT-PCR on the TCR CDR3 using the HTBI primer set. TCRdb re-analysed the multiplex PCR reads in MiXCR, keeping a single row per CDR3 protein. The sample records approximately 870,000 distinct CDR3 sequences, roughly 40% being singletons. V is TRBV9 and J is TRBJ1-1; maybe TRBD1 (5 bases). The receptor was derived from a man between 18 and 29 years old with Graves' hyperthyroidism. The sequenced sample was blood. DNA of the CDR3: TGTGCCAGCAGCGTAGGGGGGATAGGGAACACTGAAGCTTTCTTT. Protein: CASSVGGIGNTEAFF.